Listed here are 25 T cell receptor beta chains from one sample, sequenced in a study of Graves' ophthalmopathy and Graves' hyperthyroidism. Using RNA transcripts, the TCR beta CDR3 regions were amplified. HTBI primers served in a first-round RT-PCR, which a second-round multiplex PCR followed. Using its own MiXCR run on the multiplex PCR reads, TCRdb lists one record per CDR3 protein. The sample lists about 220,000 distinct CDR3 sequences; approximately 21% were seen once. The sequenced sample consisted of peripheral blood. The receptor source for this set is a woman between 50 and 59 years old with Graves' ophthalmopathy.

This clonotype occurred many times. The CDR3 region has the DNA TGTGCCAGCAGTCCCCCGGGACAGGTCTACGAGCAGTACTTC. It yields the protein CASSPPGQVYEQYF. The V and J genes are TRBV28 and TRBJ2-7; 8 nucleotides align to TRBD1. CDR3 size: 14 residues. The J segment lost 3 bases and the V segment lost 5 bases, leaving 6 bases of the junction unmatched. Germline-derived CDR1 and CDR2 are MDHEN and SYDVKM.

This clonotype was seen ten or more times. At one end the junction does not follow the germline gene, possibly because of a read error. The chain carries TRBV28 and TRBJ1-1, with TRBD1 as a possible D gene (6 bases). CDR1 is MDHEN, CDR2 SYDVKM, per germline. The CDR3 consists of 12 residues. CDR3 sequence reads: CASATNRDKKQF. DNA of the CDR3: TGTGCCAGCGCAACCAACCGGGACAAGAAACAGTTT.

This clonotype was seen repeatedly, ten times or more. The V and J genes are TRBV20-1 and TRBJ2-5; 7 positions agree with TRBD2. The J segment lost 2 bases and the V segment lost 5 bases, leaving 8 bases of the junction unmatched. CDR3 length: 14 amino acids. Per the germline V gene, CDR1 is DFQATT and CDR2 is SNEGSKA (reference sequence). For the CDR3, the DNA is TGCAGTGCTGACGTGGGGGGGACGCAAGAGACCCAGTACTTC. Residues: CSADVGGTQETQYF.

This clonotype was recorded a few times. Possible read error: a much larger clone is one base away. V gene TRBV5-6 combines with J gene TRBJ1-1; D might be TRBD1 (5 bases). Germline CDR1 SGHDT, CDR2 YYEEEE. CDR3 length equals 16 residues. V lost 0 bases and J lost 4, with 16 bases in between. In nucleotides, the CDR3 is TGTGCCAGCAGCTTGGTTGAAGGGTCAGGGCCCACTGAAGCTTTCTTT. This sequence encodes CASSLVEGSGPTEAFF.

The CDR3 here is CASSFSGRSNEQYF. CDR3 bases: TGTGCCAGCAGTTTTAGCGGGAGAAGCAACGAGCAGTACTTC. The rearrangement uses TRBV12-3 or TRBV12-4 and TRBJ2-7, with 9 bases identical to TRBD2. The CDR3 is made up of 14 amino acids. The V gene end was trimmed by 3 bases and the J gene end by 5 bases; junction bases not matched to a gene: 5.

The table lists this clonotype with many counts. The chain employs TRBV5-5 and TRBJ1-1, with D tentatively TRBD1 (6 bases). Trimming left V 4 bases short and J 8 bases short, with 15 bases between. The CDR3 extends over 13 amino acids. Looked up from germline, CDR1 is SGHKS and CDR2 is YYEKEE (reference sequence). The CDR3 nucleotides are TGTGCCAGCAGCACTCGGGACAAAGACGAAGCTTTCTTT. Protein: CASSTRDKDEAFF.

This clonotype was counted many times. This rearrangement joins TRBV7-9 to TRBJ1-1; no reliable D call. V lost 7 bases and J lost 5, with 14 bases in between. Germline CDR1 and CDR2: SEHNR and FQNEAQ (reference sequence). CDR3 size: 13 residues. CDR3 in DNA: TGTGCCAGCACTGGGGAAGGTCGGACTGAAGCTTTCTTT. As protein: CASTGEGRTEAFF.

Comment on this clonotype: A much bigger clone sits one base away, suggesting this may be a read error. This chain connects TRBV20-1 to TRBJ2-5, with D perhaps matching TRBD1 or TRBD2 (5 bases each). Germline CDR1 is DFQATT and CDR2 is SNEGSKA (reference sequence). The CDR3 has 15 amino acids. DNA of the CDR3: TGCAGTGCGCAGCCTACAGGACTCGAGGGAGAGACCCCGTACTTC. It codes for CSAQPTGLEGETPYF.

The chain joins TRBV6-1 to TRBJ2-5, with a possible D match to TRBD2 (6 bases). V lost 5 bases, J lost 5 bases, and 21 bases lay in between. The length of the CDR3 is 16 residues. Germline CDR1 MNHNS, CDR2 SASEGT. The CDR3 DNA follows: TGTGCCAGCAGTACCAGGGAGGCCGGGGATAGGGAGACCCAGTACTTC. This translates into CASSTREAGDRETQYF.

This clonotype has a count of ten or more. This chain uses TRBV12-3 or TRBV12-4 with TRBJ1-5; no reliable D call. This CDR3 comprises 13 residues. Trimming stripped 2 bases from V and 5 bases from J, with 7 bases between. The CDR3 here is CASSLIWDQPQHF. The CDR3 nucleotides read TGTGCCAGCAGTTTAATCTGGGATCAGCCCCAGCATTTT.

This clonotype appeared many times. V is TRBV28 and J is TRBJ2-7; D possibly corresponds to TRBD1 (5 bases). The germline V gene has CDR1 MDHEN and CDR2 SYDVKM. The CDR3 is made up of 13 amino acids. The V end was cut by 5 bases, the J end by 6 bases, with 14 bases between. The CDR3 DNA reads as TGTGCCAGCAGTCGACCCCAGGGTGCCGAGCAGTACTTC. It specifies CASSRPQGAEQYF.

This clonotype appeared a few times. The rearrangement links TRBV30 to TRBJ2-7; D possibly uses TRBD1 or TRBD2 (5 bases each). The CDR3 consists of 19 residues. Germline CDR1 GTSNPN, CDR2 SVGIG (reference sequence). With 0 bases removed from V and 4 bases from J, the gap between germline ends came to 28 bases. In DNA, the CDR3 is TGTGCCTGGAGTGTGCGGGTTGGACCCACCTCCCAAGGGGTTTACGAGCAGTACTTC. It translates to CAWSVRVGPTSQGVYEQYF.

The table lists this clonotype with a few counts. A single base separates this from a much larger clone, so it may be a read error. The gene calls are TRBV5-1 and TRBJ2-7; D is ambiguous. Trimming cost V 1 base and J 2 bases, with 7 bases left between them. The CDR3 totals 13 residues. From germline, CDR1 is SGHRS and CDR2 YFSETQ. CDR3 amino acids: CASSLSSAYEQYF. Written as DNA, the CDR3 is TGCGCCAGCAGCTTGTCTTCCGCCTACGAGCAGTACTTC.

This clonotype was seen only a few times. This may be a read error, as it is one base from a much larger clone. The V and J genes are TRBV2 and TRBJ1-5; the D is unclear. Germline CDR1 and CDR2: SNHLY and FYNNEI. CDR3 length equals 13 residues. Between the trimmed V and J ends, which lost 7 bases and 2 bases, there was a span of 9 bases. For the CDR3, the DNA is TGTGCCAGCATTAGGGATCGCAATCAGCCCCAGCATTTT. Translated: CASIRDRNQPQHF.

This clonotype was recorded many times. The chain recombines TRBV27 with TRBJ2-2; 7 bases align to TRBD1. CDR1 is MNHEY and CDR2 is SMNVEV in the germline V gene (reference sequence). Losses at the gene ends were 5 bases for V and 5 bases for J; bases not matched to a gene: 8. The CDR3 contains 15 residues. CDR3 region: CASSRDSRNTGELFF. CDR3 nucleotide sequence: TGTGCCAGCAGTAGGGACAGTCGGAATACCGGGGAGCTGTTTTTT.

This clonotype was observed at least ten times. The J gene is TRBJ1-2, the V gene TRBV5-1; no definite D call. V was clipped by 4 bases and J by 6 bases, with 10 bases between them. The CDR3 sequence is 12 residues long. Germline V CDR1 and CDR2: SGHRS, YFSETQ. Written as DNA, the CDR3 is TGCGCCAGCAGCCGTACGTTGGATGGCTACACCTTC. This translates into CASSRTLDGYTF.

This clonotype is a singleton in its sample. The J gene is TRBJ2-2, the V gene TRBV7-8; D uncertain. CDR3 length: 14 amino acids. The V and J ends lost 2 bases and 6 bases respectively, with 10 bases between them. The V gene's germline CDR1 is SGHVS and CDR2 FQNEAQ. The CDR3 spells CASSLLASSGELFF. Here the CDR3 DNA reads TGTGCCAGCAGCTTACTCGCGAGTTCCGGGGAGCTGTTTTTT.

The CDR3 region has the DNA TGTGCCAGCTCACCTGGGGCGGCCCGAGAGACCCAGTACTTC. It yields the protein CASSPGAARETQYF. The chain recombines TRBV18 with TRBJ2-5; D is perhaps TRBD1 (5 bases). This CDR3 has 14 residues. V shed 3 bases and J shed 4 bases, with 12 bases lying between them. The germline V gene encodes CDR1 KGHSH and CDR2 LQKENI. Complete variable domain (other parts from reference TRBV18 and TRBJ2-5): NAGVMQNPRHLVRRRGQEARLRCSPMKGHSHVYWYRQLPEEGLKFMVYLQKENIIDESGMPKERFSAEFPKEGPSILRIQQVVRGDSAAYFCASSPGAARETQYFGPGTRLLVL.

The gene calls are TRBV6-5 and TRBJ1-1; 7 nucleotides align to TRBD1. The J segment lost 4 bases and the V segment lost 5 bases, leaving 10 bases of the junction unmatched. The CDR3 runs to 15 residues. CDR1 MNHEY and CDR2 SVGAGI come from the germline V gene. The CDR3 protein is CASSHPSRGPTEAFF. In DNA form, the CDR3 reads TGTGCCAGCAGTCACCCCTCGAGGGGGCCCACTGAAGCTTTCTTT.

There are a few counts of this clonotype. The genes are TRBV5-1 and TRBJ2-2; 9 bases fit TRBD1. The CDR3 sequence is 18 residues long. Per germline, CDR1 SGHRS and CDR2 YFSETQ. V was pared by 0 bases and J by 8 bases, with 14 bases of the junction left unmatched. CDR3 protein: CASSLASDRGVFAGELFF. CDR3 in DNA: TGCGCCAGCAGCTTGGCGAGTGACAGGGGGGTCTTTGCGGGGGAGCTGTTTTTT.

This chain joins TRBV14 and TRBJ1-1; D remains unclear. The CDR3 covers 15 residues. Germline lookup yields CDR1 SGHDN and CDR2 FVKESK. Trimming took 2 bases from V and 5 from J, leaving 15 bases between them. CDR3 in amino acids: CASSQIRPGWTEAFF. Written as DNA, the CDR3 is TGTGCCAGCAGCCAAATACGCCCCGGTTGGACTGAAGCTTTCTTT.

This clonotype occurred many times. This chain connects TRBV7-2 to TRBJ1-2; D is undetermined. Trimming removed 5 bases at V and 6 bases at J, with 13 bases between. Looked up from germline, CDR1 is SGHTA and CDR2 is FQGNSA. The CDR3 covers 13 residues. The CDR3 is CASSGRGGNGYTF. CDR3 in DNA: TGTGCCAGCAGCGGTCGGGGAGGGAATGGCTACACCTTC. Full variable domain (missing parts from reference TRBV7-2 and TRBJ1-2): GAGVSQSPSNKVTEKGKDVELRCDPISGHTALYWYRQSLGQGLEFLIYFQGNSAPDKSGLPSDRFSAERTGGSVSTLTIQRTQQEDSAVYLCASSGRGGNGYTFGSGTRLTVV.

This clonotype has a count of ten or more. V and J are TRBV20-1 and TRBJ2-4; D perhaps matches TRBD1 (6 bases). CDR1 and CDR2 from the germline V gene are DFQATT and SNEGSKA (reference sequence). CDR3 size: 15 residues. V was clipped by 4 bases and J by 1 base, with 14 bases between them. DNA for the CDR3: TGCAGTGCTACTAAACAGGGTGAGGCCAAAAACATTCAGTACTTC. Its translation is CSATKQGEAKNIQYF.

This clonotype appeared many times. The V call is TRBV19, the J call TRBJ2-7, with D perhaps being TRBD1 or TRBD2 (5 bases each). CDR1 and CDR2 (germline): LNHDA, SQIVND (reference sequence). Trimming stripped 1 base from V and 4 bases from J, with 5 bases between. The CDR3 consists of 12 residues. The CDR3 nucleotides are TGTGCCAGTAGTATAGGGGGGTACGAGCAGTACTTC. Protein product: CASSIGGYEQYF.

This clonotype was detected ten times or more. CDR3 loop: CASSQSAGAYGYTF. The CDR3 bases are TGTGCCAGCAGCCAATCCGCGGGTGCCTATGGCTACACCTTC. The V gene is TRBV4-2, the J gene TRBJ1-2; no firm D call. Trimming took off 2 bases at V and 4 bases at J, with 11 bases between the two ends. CDR1 is LGHNA and CDR2 is YNFKEQ in the germline V gene. The CDR3 has 14 residues.